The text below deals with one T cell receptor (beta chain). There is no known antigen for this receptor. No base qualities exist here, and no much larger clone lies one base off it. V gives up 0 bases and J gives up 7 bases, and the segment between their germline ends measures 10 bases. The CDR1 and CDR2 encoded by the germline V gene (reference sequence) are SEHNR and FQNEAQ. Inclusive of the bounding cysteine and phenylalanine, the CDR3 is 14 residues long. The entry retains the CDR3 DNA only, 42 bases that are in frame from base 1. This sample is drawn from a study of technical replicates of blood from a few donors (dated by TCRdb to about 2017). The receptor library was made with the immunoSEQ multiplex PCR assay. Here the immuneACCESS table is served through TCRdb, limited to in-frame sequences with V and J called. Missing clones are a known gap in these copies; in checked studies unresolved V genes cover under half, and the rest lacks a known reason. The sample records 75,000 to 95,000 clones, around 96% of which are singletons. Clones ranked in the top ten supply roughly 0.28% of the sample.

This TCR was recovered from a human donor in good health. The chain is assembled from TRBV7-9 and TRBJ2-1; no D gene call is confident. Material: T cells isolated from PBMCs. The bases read TGTGCCAGCAGCTTAGCGCACCAGGCAAATGAGCAGTTCTTC. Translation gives CASSLAHQANEQFF.